Listed here is a single T cell receptor (beta chain). This sample is part of a study of blood T cell repertoires in COVID-19. Study overall: COVID-19 samples from acute and convalescent phases originated in the United States, Italy and Spain.

In germline, CDR1 is MDHEN, CDR2 SYDVKM. The CDR3 spans 18 residues. V shed 7 bases, J shed 4 bases, and the junction held 19 bases outside the gene matches. The protocol was immunoSEQ multiplex PCR, while the TCRdb copy is restricted to in-frame clones and leaves out a portion. The table lists 55,000 to 75,000 clones, about 81% of them singletons, with approximately 14% in the top ten. The V gene is TRBV28, the J gene TRBJ2-3; 8 bases line up with TRBD2. Material for sequencing was peripheral blood. This TCR was sampled from a man older than 75 with acute or convalescent COVID-19. In DNA form, the CDR3 reads TGTGCCAGCACCTCACTCGGGAGGGCCGTCGGTCGGGCAGATACGCAGTATTTT. Residues: CASTSLGRAVGRADTQYF.